This TCR beta chain appears in the sequencing data of a study of cytomegalovirus exposure and HLA in healthy donors. The PCR had 60 Vbeta and 13 Jbeta primers. Libraries were prepared by immunoSEQ multiplex PCR; TCRdb keeps only in-frame clonotypes and omits some of them. This table has 150,000 to 160,000 clones, roughly 79% appearing once. V lost 3 bases and J 1 base, leaving 14 bases between the germline ends. The CDR3 sequence is 16 residues long. Per germline, CDR1 SGHDT and CDR2 YYEEEE. Sequencing was performed on PBMCs. This chain joins TRBV5-6 and TRBJ1-3; tentatively, D is TRBD1 (5 bases). This clonotype originated in a young man in good health and CMV-seronegative. CDR3 in DNA: TGTGCCAGCAGCTCATTACAGGCTTGGTCTGGAAACACCATATATTTT. This sequence encodes CASSSLQAWSGNTIYF.